Described below is a single T cell receptor beta chain sequence and its context. What this receptor recognizes is not known. There are no base qualities to consult, and no much larger clone falls within one base. The data originate from a study of PD-L1 blockade in urothelial cancer (dated by TCRdb to 2017 to 2019). Background for the entire study: Every patient began therapy around 2014 and was given atezolizumab 1,200 mg intravenously every 3 weeks. About 90% of the roughly 29 patients were identified as males with urothelial cancer of bladder origin, and a prior smoking history was reported by 18 of 29 patients. Patients had an ECOG performance status of 0 or 1 and had received between 0 and 3 prior chemotherapy regimens. Blood samples were analyzed at two time points: 3 weeks after treatment start (second dose) and 6 weeks after treatment start. Blood samples gave a median of 141,255 T cells and some 83,000 unique TCRs, with a median clonality of about 0.078. The study, an exploratory multi-omic analysis, examined somatic, immune and clinical correlates of response to PD-L1 blockade with atezolizumab in urothelial cancer. TCR sequencing covered pretreatment tumor samples and matched, serially collected peripheral blood taken before and after atezolizumab treatment. Progression-free survival longer than 6 months counted as durable clinical benefit, and TCR features were additionally tested against both progression-free and overall survival. In the same patients who had TCR sequencing, pretreatment tumors also underwent whole exome sequencing and RNA sequencing. Under ten patients reached durable clinical benefit, while some 21 patients did not. Pretreatment blood TCR-seq was available for around 29 patients, at least one posttreatment blood collection was obtained for 24 patients, and tumor TCR-seq was available for 24 patients.

The investigation overall reported the following: Small sample size (n of about 30) and many exploratory analyses mean the results are intended to be hypothesis-generating. A pretreatment peripheral blood TCR clonality below the median was linked to improved progression-free and overall survival. Greater expansion of tumor-associated TCR clones in peripheral blood 3 weeks after the start of treatment was observed in patients with durable benefit (n of about 20, p = 0.022).

The cohort included some 30 patients with locally advanced or metastatic urothelial carcinoma who were treated at Memorial Sloan Kettering on a trial protocol. Peripheral blood mononuclear cells were collected from each patient pretreatment and during treatment, giving between 1 and 8 total time points per patient. The Qiagen DNeasy Blood extraction kit was used to purify genomic DNA from total PBMCs and from tumor samples. PBMCs were collected pretreatment and during treatment and were isolated and stored as previously described. V is reduced by 0 bases and J by 2 bases, leaving a spacing of 10 bases between them. CDR1 and CDR2 were assigned from the germline V gene as SGHRS and YFSETQ. From its cysteine to its phenylalanine, the CDR3 spans 15 amino acids. Only the CDR3 part of the read is kept: 45 bases, read in frame from the first base. To estimate absolute template abundance from read counts, synthetic TCR analog templates were spiked into each PCR. TCRbeta CDR3 regions were amplified from genomic DNA with bias-controlled V and J gene primers using the immunoSEQ assay. Sequencing of rearranged TCRbeta segments was done at approximately 20X coverage. For the original study's pipeline: Sequencing errors were corrected by clustering, and CDR3s were annotated against IMGT so that V, D and J genes could be assigned. Downstream analyses used only productive TCRbeta rearrangements, leaving out any out-of-frame or stop-codon sequences. To compute clonality, Shannon entropy was normalized by the log of the number of unique productive sequences and then subtracted from one. Clones differing between time points or between blood and tumor were identified by Fisher's exact test with Benjamini-Hochberg correction at adjusted p below 0.01. TCRdb stores this immuneACCESS table with in-frame sequences only. Part of the clones is absent; in the studies checked, under half of the shortfall reflects unresolved V genes, and no reason is known for the rest. V, J and clone size are those of that table, while D and trimming were read from the DNA. This sample is represented by 45,000 or so clones; approximately 89% of them were singletons. The ten largest clones take up approximately 4.1% of the sample.

The material sequenced was PBMCs, taken around atezolizumab (anti-PD-L1) treatment. The TCR comes from an elderly man with urothelial cancer. This chain is built from TRBV5-1 and TRBJ2-3, with TRBD2 tentatively as D gene (6 bases match). The DNA sequence is as follows: TGCGCCAGCAGCTTGGCACGGGAGAACACAGATACGCAGTATTTT. Its coded protein is CASSLARENTDTQYF.